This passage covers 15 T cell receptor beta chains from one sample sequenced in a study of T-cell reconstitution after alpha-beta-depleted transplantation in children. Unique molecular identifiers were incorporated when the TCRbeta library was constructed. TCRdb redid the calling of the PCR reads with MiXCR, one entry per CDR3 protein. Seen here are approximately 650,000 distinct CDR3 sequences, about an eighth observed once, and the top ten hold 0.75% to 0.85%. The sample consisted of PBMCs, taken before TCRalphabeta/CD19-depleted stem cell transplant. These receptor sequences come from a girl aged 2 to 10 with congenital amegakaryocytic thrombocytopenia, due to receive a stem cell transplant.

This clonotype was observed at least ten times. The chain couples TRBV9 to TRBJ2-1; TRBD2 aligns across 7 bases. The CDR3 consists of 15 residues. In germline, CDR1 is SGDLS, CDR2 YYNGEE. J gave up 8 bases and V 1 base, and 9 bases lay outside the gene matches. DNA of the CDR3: TGTGCCAGCAGCGTAAGGGCGGGAGTCGTGGATGAGCAGTTCTTC. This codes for CASSVRAGVVDEQFF.

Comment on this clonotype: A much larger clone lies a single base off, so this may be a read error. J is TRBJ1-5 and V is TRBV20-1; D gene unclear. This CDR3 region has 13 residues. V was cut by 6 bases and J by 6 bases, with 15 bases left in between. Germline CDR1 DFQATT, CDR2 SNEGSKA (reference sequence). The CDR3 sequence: CSAKADGCQPQHF. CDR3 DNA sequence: TGCAGTGCAAAAGCAGATGGCTGTCAGCCCCAGCATTTT.

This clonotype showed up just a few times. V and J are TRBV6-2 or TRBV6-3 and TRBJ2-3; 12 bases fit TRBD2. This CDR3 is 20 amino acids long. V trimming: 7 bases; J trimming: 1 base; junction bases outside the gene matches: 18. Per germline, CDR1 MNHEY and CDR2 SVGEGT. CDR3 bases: TGTGCCAGCAACCCTCTAGGGACTAGCGGGCGGAGGTTTGGCACAGATACGCAGTATTTT. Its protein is CASNPLGTSGRRFGTDTQYF.

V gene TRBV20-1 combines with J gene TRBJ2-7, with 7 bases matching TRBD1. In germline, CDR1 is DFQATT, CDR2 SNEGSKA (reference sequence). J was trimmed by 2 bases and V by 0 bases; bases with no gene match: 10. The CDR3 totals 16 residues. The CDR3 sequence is CSARDLGGASPYEQYF. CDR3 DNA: TGCAGTGCTAGAGATTTAGGGGGCGCGTCCCCCTACGAGCAGTACTTC.

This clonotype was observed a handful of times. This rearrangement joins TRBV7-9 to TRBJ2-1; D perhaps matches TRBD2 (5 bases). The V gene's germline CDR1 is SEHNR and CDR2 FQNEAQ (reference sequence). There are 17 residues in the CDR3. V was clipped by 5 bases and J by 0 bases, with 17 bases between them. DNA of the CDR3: TGTGCCAGCAGCCCTCCGTTAGCGCGTAGCTCCTACAATGAGCAGTTCTTC. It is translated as CASSPPLARSSYNEQFF.

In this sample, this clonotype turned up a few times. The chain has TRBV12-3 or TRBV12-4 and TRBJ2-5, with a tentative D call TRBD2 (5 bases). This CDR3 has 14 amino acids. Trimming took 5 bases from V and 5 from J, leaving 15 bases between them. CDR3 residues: CASSPPWERETQYF. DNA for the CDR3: TGTGCCAGCAGTCCCCCATGGGAGCGGGAGACCCAGTACTTC.

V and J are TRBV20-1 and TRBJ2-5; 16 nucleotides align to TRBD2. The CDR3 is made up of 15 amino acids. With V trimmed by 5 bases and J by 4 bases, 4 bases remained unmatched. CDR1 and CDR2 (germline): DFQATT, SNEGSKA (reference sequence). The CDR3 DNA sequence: TGCAGTGCTGGGGGACTAGCGGGAGGGGGAGAGACCCAGTACTTC. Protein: CSAGGLAGGGETQYF.

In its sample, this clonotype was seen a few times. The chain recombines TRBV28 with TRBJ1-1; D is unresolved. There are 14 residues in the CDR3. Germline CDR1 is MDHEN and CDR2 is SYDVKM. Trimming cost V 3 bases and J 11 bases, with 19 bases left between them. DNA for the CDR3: TGTGCCAGCAGTTTTAAATTTTTGGGTGGACTGGCTTTCTTT. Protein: CASSFKFLGGLAFF. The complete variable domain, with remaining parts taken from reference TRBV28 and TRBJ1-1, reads DVKVTQSSRYLVKRTGEKVFLECVQDMDHENMFWYRQDPGLGLRLIYFSYDVKMKEKGDIPEGYSVSREKKERFSLILESASTNQTSMYLCASSFKFLGGLAFFGQGTRLTVV.

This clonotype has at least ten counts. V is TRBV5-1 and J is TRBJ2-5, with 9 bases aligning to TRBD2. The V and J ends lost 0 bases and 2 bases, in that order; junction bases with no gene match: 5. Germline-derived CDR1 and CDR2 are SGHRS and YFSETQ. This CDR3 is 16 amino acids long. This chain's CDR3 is CASSLAPGLAQETQYF. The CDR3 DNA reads TGCGCCAGCAGCTTGGCTCCGGGACTAGCTCAAGAGACCCAGTACTTC.

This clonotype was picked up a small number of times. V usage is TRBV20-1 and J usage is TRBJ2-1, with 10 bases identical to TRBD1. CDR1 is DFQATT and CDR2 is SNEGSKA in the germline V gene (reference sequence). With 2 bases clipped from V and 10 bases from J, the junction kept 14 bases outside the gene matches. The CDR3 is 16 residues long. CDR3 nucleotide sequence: TGCAGTGCTAGATTTACCGGGACAGGGGTGGGAGAAGAGCAGTTCTTC. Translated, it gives CSARFTGTGVGEEQFF.

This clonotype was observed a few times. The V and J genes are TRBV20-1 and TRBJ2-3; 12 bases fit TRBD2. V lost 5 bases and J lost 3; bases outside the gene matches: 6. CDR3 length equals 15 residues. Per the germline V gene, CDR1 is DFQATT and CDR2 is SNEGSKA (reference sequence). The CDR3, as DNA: TGCAGTGCTCGCCTAGCGGGAGGGATGACAGATACGCAGTATTTT. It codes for CSARLAGGMTDTQYF.

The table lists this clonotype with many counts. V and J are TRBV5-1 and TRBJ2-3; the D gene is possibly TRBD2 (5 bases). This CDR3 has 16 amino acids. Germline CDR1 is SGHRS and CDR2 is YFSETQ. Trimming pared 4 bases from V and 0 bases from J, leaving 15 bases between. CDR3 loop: CASSDGIFSSTDTQYF. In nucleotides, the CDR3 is TGCGCCAGCAGCGACGGGATTTTTTCTAGCACAGATACGCAGTATTTT.

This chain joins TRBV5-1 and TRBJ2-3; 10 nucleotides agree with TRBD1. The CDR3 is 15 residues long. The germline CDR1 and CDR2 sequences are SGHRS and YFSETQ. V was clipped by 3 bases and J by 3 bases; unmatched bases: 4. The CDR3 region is CASSSGQGKTDTQYF. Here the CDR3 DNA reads TGCGCCAGCAGCTCGGGACAGGGGAAGACAGATACGCAGTATTTT.

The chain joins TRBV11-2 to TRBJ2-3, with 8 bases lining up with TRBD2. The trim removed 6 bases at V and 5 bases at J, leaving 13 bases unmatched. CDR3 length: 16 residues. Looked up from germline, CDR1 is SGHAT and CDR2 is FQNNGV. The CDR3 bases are TGTGCCAGCAGAAGAGGACTAGCCCAGCGGGGAGATACGCAGTATTTT. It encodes CASRRGLAQRGDTQYF.

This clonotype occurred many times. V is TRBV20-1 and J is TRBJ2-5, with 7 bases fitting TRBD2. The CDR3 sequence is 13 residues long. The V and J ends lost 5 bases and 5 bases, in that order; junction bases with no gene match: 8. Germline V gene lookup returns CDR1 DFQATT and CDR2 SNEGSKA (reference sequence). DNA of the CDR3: TGCAGTGCTCCGACTAGCACTGCGGAGACCCAGTACTTC. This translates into CSAPTSTAETQYF.